Below, 17 T cell receptor beta chains from the same sample are listed, as sequenced in a study of T cell clonality in common variable immunodeficiency. Using immunoSEQ multiplex PCR, the repertoire was profiled, and TCRdb retains in-frame clones only, with some absent. The sample has tens of thousands of clones, none seen only once; the top ten hold 1.5% to 2%. Material: peripheral blood mononuclear cells. These receptors were obtained from a person aged 18 to 75 in good health.

This clone has at least ten counts. The read is 3 residues too short to cover the CDR3 end, so that end is filled in from the germline J gene. The genes are TRBV28 and TRBJ2-6; a possible D gene is TRBD2 (5 bases). CDR1 and CDR2 from the germline V gene are MDHEN and SYDVKM. Trimming shortened V by 6 bases and J by 1 base, and 7 bases separated the two germline ends. The CDR3 sequence is 14 residues long. The sequenced CDR3 bases are TGTGCCAGCAGAACGGGGTCTGGGGCCAACGTC. Amino acids: CASRTGSGANV. The whole CDR3 protein is CASRTGSGANVLTF.

Ten or more counts support this clone. The read ends 3 residues before the CDR3 terminus; that terminus is restored from the germline J gene. The J gene is TRBJ2-1, the V gene TRBV20-1; 9 bases fit TRBD2. Germline V gene sequence: CDR1 DFQATT, CDR2 SNEGSKA (reference sequence). This CDR3 is 15 amino acids long. With V trimmed by 0 bases and J by 7 bases, 7 bases remained unmatched. CDR3 region: CSARELAGAENEQFF. The covered CDR3 bases are TGCAGTGCTAGAGAGTTAGCGGGAGCCGAAAATGAG.

This clone has a count of ten or more. The read gets to within 3 residues of the CDR3 end, and the germline J gene fills in the rest. This chain joins TRBV20-1 and TRBJ2-1, with 13 bases matching TRBD2. Germline values: CDR1 DFQATT, CDR2 SNEGSKA (reference sequence). Losses at the gene ends were 3 bases for V and 0 bases for J; bases not matched to a gene: 14. The CDR3 loop spans 20 amino acids. Incomplete CDR3 DNA: TGCAGTGCTAGGGGTTACCGGACTAGCGGGAGAGCCAGCTCCTACAATGAG. Translation gives CSARGYRTSGRASSYNE. The full CDR3 is CSARGYRTSGRASSYNEQFF.

This clone was found many times. The CDR3 end falls 3 residues outside the read, so it is completed with the germline J gene. The V call is TRBV5-1, the J call TRBJ2-4; TRBD1 agrees at 8 bases. From germline, CDR1 is SGHRS and CDR2 YFSETQ. The CDR3 is made up of 14 amino acids. Trimming at V came to 0 bases and at J to 6 bases, leaving 2 bases not matched to a gene. CDR3: CASSLAGGRNIQYF. The part of the CDR3 DNA that was read is TGCGCCAGCAGCTTGGCAGGGGGCAGAAACATT.

This clone occurred many times. The read stops 3 residues short of the end of the CDR3; the missing end is completed from the germline J gene. This sequence joins TRBV29-1 and TRBJ2-3; possibly TRBD2 for D (6 bases). With 8 bases removed from V and 0 bases from J, the gap between germline ends came to 15 bases. The CDR3 is 14 amino acids. Germline V gives CDR1 SQVTM, CDR2 ANQGSEA. The CDR3 sequence is CSTIGGVSTDTQYF. The sequenced CDR3 bases are TGCAGCACAATCGGGGGAGTCAGCACAGATACG.

For this clone: The read ends 3 residues before the CDR3 terminus; that terminus is restored from the germline J gene. V and J are TRBV18 and TRBJ2-7; 11 nucleotides match TRBD1. The V segment lost 3 bases and the J segment 1 base; nucleotides outside the gene matches: 2. Germline V gene lookup returns CDR1 KGHSH and CDR2 LQKENI. The CDR3 runs to 15 residues. The CDR3 here is CASSPGQGGSYEQYF. Partial CDR3 DNA: TGTGCCAGCTCACCGGGACAGGGGGGGTCCTACGAG. Full variable domain (remainder filled in from reference TRBV18 and TRBJ2-7): NAGVMQNPRHLVRRRGQEARLRCSPMKGHSHVYWYRQLPEEGLKFMVYLQKENIIDESGMPKERFSAEFPKEGPSILRIQQVVRGDSAAYFCASSPGQGGSYEQYFGPGTRLTVT.

This clone was observed many times. The read ends 3 residues before the CDR3 terminus; that terminus is restored from the germline J gene. The gene calls are TRBV6-2 or TRBV6-3 and TRBJ2-4; tentatively, D is TRBD1 (6 bases). From germline, CDR1 is MNHEY and CDR2 SVGEGT. Trimming took 4 bases from V and 0 from J, leaving 10 bases between them. The CDR3 loop spans 15 amino acids. CDR3 residues: CASSSRDIAKNIQYF. The CDR3 DNA, read in part, is TGTGCCAGCAGTTCCCGGGACATAGCCAAAAACATT.

This clone was observed at least ten times. The read terminates 3 residues ahead of where the CDR3 ends, so the germline J gene completes it. The rearrangement links TRBV2 to TRBJ1-2, with D possibly being TRBD1 (6 bases). The CDR3 contains 11 residues. Germline CDR1 is SNHLY and CDR2 is FYNNEI. Trimming took off 10 bases at V and 4 bases at J, with 10 bases between the two ends. This CDR3 reads CATEDSYGYTF. The sequenced part of the CDR3 DNA is TGTGCCACCGAGGACAGCTATGGC.

This clone was found many times. The read gets to within 3 residues of the CDR3 end, and the germline J gene fills in the rest. The chain recombines TRBV11-2 with TRBJ2-4; 7 bases map to TRBD2. Germline trimming cut 2 bases from V and 6 bases from J; bases unmatched to any gene: 4. The CDR3 has 14 amino acids. In germline, CDR1 is SGHAT, CDR2 FQNNGV. Here the CDR3 reads CASSLYPSGNIQYF. The CDR3 bases that were read are TGTGCCAGCAGCTTATACCCTAGCGGAAACATT.

There are many counts of this clone. Sequencing ends 3 residues short of the CDR3 end; the germline J gene provides the rest. V gene TRBV20-1 combines with J gene TRBJ2-3; weak D call: TRBD1 (5 bases). CDR1 is DFQATT and CDR2 is SNEGSKA in the germline V gene (reference sequence). V lost 4 bases to trimming and J lost 1 base, with 15 bases between them. CDR3 size: 15 residues. The CDR3 here is CSAILWGGGTDTQYF. The DNA read from the CDR3 is TGCAGTGCTATCCTATGGGGCGGCGGCACAGATACG.

This clone was counted at least ten times. The read ends 3 residues shy of where the CDR3 ends; the end is completed using the germline J gene. The genes are TRBV28 and TRBJ1-1; a possible D gene is TRBD1 (5 bases). V was cut by 1 base and J by 0 bases, with 15 bases left in between. CDR1 and CDR2 from the germline V gene are MDHEN and SYDVKM. This CDR3 has 17 amino acids. Here the CDR3 reads CASSLSAGPNLNTEAFF. The sequenced part of the CDR3 DNA is TGTGCCAGCAGTTTATCGGCGGGGCCCAACCTGAACACTGAA.

Worth noting for this clone: It may be a read error: a sequence one base away is much more abundant. The read terminates 3 residues before the CDR3 end, so the remaining end is supplied by the germline J gene. The sample has other DNA sequences that encode this CDR3 too. The V gene is TRBV7-9, the J gene TRBJ2-3; D gene ambiguous. V was trimmed by 8 bases and J by 2 bases, leaving 5 bases between them. CDR1 and CDR2 from the germline V gene are SEHNR and FQNEAQ (reference sequence). The CDR3 totals 11 residues. The CDR3 sequence is CASPVTDTQYF. The covered CDR3 bases are TGTGCCAGCCCGGTCACAGATACG. Combining the CDR3 with reference TRBV7-9 and TRBJ2-3 gives the whole variable domain DTGVSQNPRHKITKRGQNVTFRCDPISEHNRLYWYRQTLGQGPEFLTYFQNEAQLEKSRLLSDRFSAERPKGSFSTLEIQRTEQGDSAMYLCASPVTDTQYFGPGTRLTVL.

This clone was counted ten times or more. The read stops 3 residues short of the end of the CDR3; the missing end is completed from the germline J gene. The chain carries TRBV12-5 and TRBJ2-3, with D maybe TRBD2 (6 bases). V lost 7 bases to trimming and J lost 3 bases, with 8 bases between them. Germline V lookup: CDR1 LGHNT, CDR2 FRNRAP. The CDR3 loop spans 12 amino acids. The sequenced CDR3 bases are TGTGCTAGTGCCCGGGGGACAGATACG. It specifies CASARGTDT. In full, the CDR3 is CASARGTDTQYF.

This clone was seen many times. The read is 3 residues too short to cover the CDR3 end, so that end is filled in from the germline J gene. The chain has TRBV27 and TRBJ2-3; no definite D call. Trimming stripped 4 bases from V and 0 bases from J, with 8 bases between. The CDR3 has 14 amino acids. Per germline, CDR1 MNHEY and CDR2 SMNVEV (reference sequence). The part of the CDR3 DNA that was read is TGTGCCAGCAGTTGGCGGAGAAGCACAGATACG. This codes for CASSWRRSTDT. The whole CDR3 reads CASSWRRSTDTQYF.

This clone came up many times. The read stops 3 residues short of the end of the CDR3; the missing end is completed from the germline J gene. The rearrangement joins TRBV7-9 to TRBJ2-7; D ambiguous. Germline V lookup: CDR1 SEHNR, CDR2 FQNEAQ (reference sequence). This CDR3 is built from 12 residues. Trimming stripped 4 bases from V and 5 bases from J, with 9 bases between. CDR3 region: CASSSRTHEQYF. Incomplete CDR3 DNA: TGTGCCAGCAGCTCCAGAACCCACGAG.

There are many counts of this clone. The read ends 3 residues early relative to the CDR3; the germline J gene fills the gap. This sequence joins TRBV4-1 and TRBJ1-5; D unclear. Trimming cost V 3 bases and J 6 bases, with 9 bases left between them. The germline V gene has CDR1 MGHRA and CDR2 YSYEKL. The CDR3 totals 13 residues. The sequenced CDR3 bases are TGCGCCAGCAGCCACGGTTCGAGTCAGCCC. Amino acid sequence: CASSHGSSQP. The complete CDR3 protein is CASSHGSSQPQHF.

Ten or more counts support this clone. The read is 3 residues too short to cover the CDR3 end, so that end is filled in from the germline J gene. The V gene is TRBV11-3, the J gene TRBJ1-1; 7 bases fit TRBD1. Germline-derived CDR1 and CDR2 are SGHNT and YENEEA. The ends lost 3 bases at V and 0 bases at J; junction bases unmatched: 4. There are 15 residues in the CDR3. CDR3 DNA, as far as it was read: TGTGCCAGCAGCTTCCAGGGGGATTTGAACACTGAA. It yields the protein CASSFQGDLNTE. The CDR3, in full, reads CASSFQGDLNTEAFF. Using reference TRBV11-3 and TRBJ1-1 for the parts outside the CDR3, the full variable domain is EAGVVQSPRYKIIEKKQPVAFWCNPISGHNTLYWYLQNLGQGPELLIRYENEEAVDDSQLPKDRFSAERLKGVDSTLKIQPAELGDSAVYLCASSFQGDLNTEAFFGQGTRLTVV.